These 23 T cell receptor beta chains came from one sample sequenced in a study of blood T cells in healthy people across ages. Next came a second PCR, run for roughly 6 to 11 cycles, which used a sample-barcoded 5' primer along with a J-beta primer mix. TCRdb re-called the 5' RACE reads with MiXCR, one entry per CDR3 protein. The table has more than 800,000 distinct CDR3 sequences, 29% seen once. Sequences were obtained from blood. Every receptor here comes from a woman older than 75 in good health.

This chain uses TRBV3-1 with TRBJ2-2, with D perhaps matching TRBD1 or TRBD2 (7 bases each). This CDR3 contains 19 residues. V lost 5 bases and J 2 bases, leaving 24 bases between the germline ends. CDR1 is LGHDT, CDR2 YNNKEL, per germline (reference sequence). Here the CDR3 DNA reads TGTGCCAGCAGCGCCAGGGGGGGAAGTTTGACAGATAACACCGGGGAGCTGTTTTTT. This sequence encodes CASSARGGSLTDNTGELFF.

The chain carries TRBV4-2 and TRBJ1-2; possible D gene TRBD1, 6 bases. Germline CDR1 LGHNA, CDR2 YNFKEQ. The CDR3 is made up of 18 amino acids. V dropped 4 bases and J dropped 1 base, with 22 bases sitting between them. The CDR3 sequence is CASSPKSGGQAINYGYTF. CDR3 sequence (DNA): TGTGCCAGCAGCCCGAAGAGTGGGGGGCAGGCTATTAACTATGGCTACACCTTC.

This clonotype appeared many times. The genes are TRBV5-8 and TRBJ2-7, with D perhaps given as TRBD1 or TRBD2 (6 bases each). V lost 4 bases and J 0 bases, leaving 23 bases between the germline ends. The CDR3 has 18 amino acids. Germline-derived CDR1 and CDR2 are SGHTS and YDEGEE. CDR3: CASSRILLGGQISYEQYF. CDR3 DNA sequence: TGTGCCAGCAGCCGGATCCTACTCGGGGGCCAAATCTCCTACGAGCAGTACTTC. The complete variable domain, with remaining parts taken from reference TRBV5-8 and TRBJ2-7, reads EAGVTQSPTHLIKTRGQQATLRCSPISGHTSVYWYQQALGLGLQFLLWYDEGEERNRGNFPPRFSGRQFPNYSSELNVNALELEDSALYLCASSRILLGGQISYEQYFGPGTRLTVT.

The chain combines TRBV7-2 with TRBJ2-3; no clear D gene. Trimming took off 5 bases at V and 6 bases at J, with 9 bases between the two ends. Germline V lookup: CDR1 SGHTA, CDR2 FQGNSA. The CDR3 runs to 12 residues. Here the CDR3 reads CASSLRWDTQYF. The CDR3 region has the DNA TGTGCCAGCAGCCTGCGGTGGGATACGCAGTATTTT.

The genes are TRBV28 and TRBJ2-5; unclear D gene. The CDR3 is 12 amino acids. Germline loops: CDR1 MDHEN, CDR2 SYDVKM. The V end lost 5 bases, the J end lost 0 bases, and 4 bases lay between the germline ends. The CDR3 is CASSGDQETQYF. As DNA, the CDR3 is TGTGCCAGCAGTGGCGACCAAGAGACCCAGTACTTC.

This clonotype was counted only a few times. Since a much larger clone is just one base distant, this may be a read error. The chain has TRBV20-1 and TRBJ2-7, with 10 bases matching TRBD2. The CDR3 length is 14 residues. Germline loops: CDR1 DFQATT, CDR2 SNEGSKA (reference sequence). The V gene end was trimmed by 4 bases and the J gene end by 5 bases; junction bases not matched to a gene: 8. CDR3 nucleotides: TGCAGTGCTAAAAAGCGGGGGGGCGGCGACGAGCAGTACTTC. This gives the protein CSAKKRGGGDEQYF.

This clonotype was counted a few times. The chain couples TRBV6-2 or TRBV6-3 to TRBJ2-5; D assignment may be TRBD1 or TRBD2 (7 bases each). The CDR3 is 15 residues long. Germline loops: CDR1 MNHEY, CDR2 SVGEGT. Between the trimmed V and J ends, which lost 5 bases and 5 bases, there was a span of 18 bases. DNA of the CDR3: TGTGCCAGCAGTCCGGTGGGAGGGGGCTTGGAGACCCAGTACTTC. It translates to CASSPVGGGLETQYF.

This chain uses TRBV19 with TRBJ1-1, with D possibly matching TRBD1 (6 bases). The germline V and J ends were trimmed by 6 bases and 13 bases, with 12 bases remaining between them. In germline, CDR1 is LNHDA, CDR2 SQIVND (reference sequence). The CDR3 runs to 10 residues. The CDR3 loop reads CASSRGAVFF. The CDR3 DNA follows: TGTGCCAGTAGCAGGGGCGCGGTTTTCTTT.

Note on this clonotype: This could be a read error, since a much larger clone is one nucleotide away. The chain couples TRBV4-2 to TRBJ2-1; D is possibly TRBD1 (5 bases). The CDR3 loop spans 12 amino acids. Per germline, CDR1 LGHNA and CDR2 YNFKEQ. The CDR3 protein is CASNQGAIEQFF. In DNA, the CDR3 is TGTGCCAGCAACCAAGGGGCTATTGAGCAGTTCTTC.

Only a few counts were recorded for this clonotype. This may be a read error, as it is one base from a much larger clone. The gene calls are TRBV20-1 and TRBJ2-7; 10 bases align to TRBD1. The V and J ends lost 3 bases and 3 bases, in that order; junction bases with no gene match: 11. Germline loops: CDR1 DFQATT, CDR2 SNEGSKA (reference sequence). CDR3 length equals 16 residues. The CDR3 protein is CSARSATGGGSYEQYF. The CDR3 DNA reads as TGCAGTGCTAGGTCCGCGACAGGGGGCGGAAGCTACGAGCAGTACTTC.

This clonotype was counted a single time. The V gene is TRBV5-1, the J gene TRBJ2-7; D not certain. The germline V gene has CDR1 SGHRS and CDR2 YFSETQ. V gave up 4 bases and J gave up 5 bases, with 16 bases separating them. CDR3 length: 14 amino acids. DNA for the CDR3: TGCGCCAGCAGCGGTCGGCAGGTTAGAGACGAGCAGTACTTC. It yields the protein CASSGRQVRDEQYF. Supplemented by reference TRBV5-1 and TRBJ2-7, the full variable domain reads KAGVTQTPRYLIKTRGQQVTLSCSPISGHRSVSWYQQTPGQGLQFLFEYFSETQRNKGNFPGRFSGRQFSNSRSEMNVSTLELGDSALYLCASSGRQVRDEQYFGPGTRLTVT.

This clonotype was recorded a few times. This may be a read error, as it is one base from a much larger clone. The chain joins TRBV5-6 to TRBJ2-3; 8 bases agree with TRBD2. The CDR3 has 15 amino acids. With 6 bases clipped from V and 2 bases from J, the junction kept 8 bases outside the gene matches. CDR1 SGHDT and CDR2 YYEEEE come from the germline V gene. The CDR3 bases are TGTGCCAGCACCGCTCGCGGGGGGAACACAGATACGCAGTATTTT. Translating gives CASTARGGNTDTQYF. The full variable domain, in which reference TRBV5-6 and TRBJ2-3 provide the parts outside the CDR3, is DAGVTQSPTHLIKTRGQQVTLRCSPKSGHDTVSWYQQALGQGPQFIFQYYEEEERQRGNFPDRFSGHQFPNYSSELNVNALLLGDSALYLCASTARGGNTDTQYFGPGTRLTVL.

The sample holds many counts of this clonotype. The chain carries TRBV6-6 and TRBJ2-5; 7 nucleotides align to TRBD2. The germline V gene encodes CDR1 MNHNY and CDR2 SVGAGI (reference sequence). The CDR3 loop spans 16 amino acids. V was clipped by 0 bases and J by 7 bases; unmatched bases: 11. CDR3 DNA sequence: TGTGCCAGCAGTTACTCGATAGGTGGCCCGGGGGGGACCCAGTACTTC. Its translation: CASSYSIGGPGGTQYF.

This clonotype has a count of ten or more. This chain uses TRBV6-2 or TRBV6-3 with TRBJ1-1; D perhaps matches TRBD1 (6 bases). From germline, CDR1 is MNHEY and CDR2 SVGEGT. This CDR3 comprises 12 residues. Trimming left V 10 bases short and J 7 bases short, with 16 bases between. CDR3 in DNA: TGTGCCACTAGAACGGGGGCCCTTGAAGCTTTCTTT. It encodes CATRTGALEAFF.

The CDR3: CASSSKSGASNSIQYF. The CDR3 nucleotides are TGTGCCAGCAGCTCCAAATCAGGTGCCTCAAACTCCATTCAGTACTTC. The genes are TRBV5-8 and TRBJ2-4, with D unresolved. The germline V gene has CDR1 SGHTS and CDR2 YDEGEE. V lost 3 bases and J 9 bases, leaving 22 bases between the germline ends. This CDR3 region has 16 residues.

There are many counts of this clonotype. The chain carries TRBV5-1 and TRBJ2-1; D unresolved. The CDR3 has 12 residues. Germline assignment: CDR1 SGHRS and CDR2 YFSETQ. The V and J ends lost 2 bases and 5 bases respectively, with 5 bases between them. As DNA, the CDR3 is TGCGCCAGCAGCTTTGCCGACAATGAGCAGTTCTTC. Translation gives CASSFADNEQFF.

The rearrangement joins TRBV18 to TRBJ2-7; no clear D. Per germline, CDR1 KGHSH and CDR2 LQKENI. This CDR3 is 14 amino acids long. Trimming left V 1 base short and J 7 bases short, with 14 bases between. In nucleotides, the CDR3 is TGTGCCAGCTCACCACGTCCATCTTACAATGAGCAGTACTTC. This encodes CASSPRPSYNEQYF.

Details on this clonotype: It may be a read error: a sequence one base away is much more abundant. The V call is TRBV5-1, the J call TRBJ2-7; D is possibly TRBD2 (5 bases). CDR1 SGHRS and CDR2 YFSETQ come from the germline V gene. The CDR3 sequence is 15 residues long. Trimming took off 1 base at V and 3 bases at J, with 14 bases between the two ends. In DNA form, the CDR3 reads TGCGCCAGCAGCTTGAGGAGGAATCTAGACTACGAGCAGTACTTC. Residues: CASSLRRNLDYEQYF.

The chain uses TRBV28 and TRBJ1-5, with a weak D call TRBD1 (6 bases). V was trimmed by 5 bases and J by 3 bases, leaving 11 bases between them. The CDR3 length is 14 residues. The germline V gene encodes CDR1 MDHEN and CDR2 SYDVKM. The CDR3 nucleotides read TGTGCCAGCAGTCCCCGGGACACCAATCAGCCCCAGCATTTT. This gives the protein CASSPRDTNQPQHF. Drawing the rest from reference TRBV28 and TRBJ1-5, the complete variable domain is DVKVTQSSRYLVKRTGEKVFLECVQDMDHENMFWYRQDPGLGLRLIYFSYDVKMKEKGDIPEGYSVSREKKERFSLILESASTNQTSMYLCASSPRDTNQPQHFGDGTRLSIL.

The chain combines TRBV7-6 with TRBJ2-5; D call uncertain. The V gene lost 5 bases and the J gene lost 11 bases, with 18 bases spanning the gap. Germline CDR1 SGHVS, CDR2 FNYEAQ. This CDR3 contains 13 residues. The CDR3 region is CASSPMRGGEQYF. CDR3 coding DNA: TGTGCCAGCAGCCCTATGAGAGGTGGTGAGCAGTACTTC.

The table lists this clonotype with a few counts. The chain uses TRBV19 and TRBJ2-6; D is uncertain. This CDR3 has 15 amino acids. The V and J ends lost 4 bases and 1 base respectively, with 8 bases between them. Looked up from germline, CDR1 is LNHDA and CDR2 is SQIVND (reference sequence). The CDR3 nucleotides read TGTGCCAGTAGTAGAGCGAGATCTGGGGCCAACGTCCTGACTTTC. It yields the protein CASSRARSGANVLTF.

Of note for this clonotype: One base away lies a much larger clone, so this may be a sequencing read error. This sequence joins TRBV20-1 and TRBJ2-1; perhaps TRBD1 as D (6 bases). V shed 3 bases and J shed 10 bases, with 19 bases lying between them. Per the germline V gene, CDR1 is DFQATT and CDR2 is SNEGSKA (reference sequence). The CDR3 runs 14 residues. The CDR3 region is CSARTGTMAGEQFF. The CDR3 nucleotides read TGCAGTGCTAGGACAGGAACGATGGCTGGAGAGCAGTTCTTC.

The gene calls are TRBV21-1 and TRBJ1-2; the table's D call, TRBD1, was not checked against the DNA. TRBV21-1 is annotated as a pseudogene. The CDR3 has 13 amino acids. Here the CDR3 reads CARVRDGLYGYTF. CDR3 coding DNA: TGTGCCAGGGTCCGGGACGGCTTATATGGCTACACCTTC.